The rows below give T cell receptor beta chains drawn from one sample of a study of T-cell memory formation after mild COVID-19. Each CDR3 protein is one row after TCRdb ran MiXCR on the 5' RACE reads. The table lists hundreds of thousands of distinct CDR3 sequences, 20% to 25% of them singletons. Source material: PBMCs or a T cell subset sorted from them (not recorded which). The source is an adult woman who had mild COVID-19 (a few samples of this study predate the infection). Cell type and time point are not known. The conserved cysteine and the conserved F or W are not part of the CDR3 here.

V	J	CDR3
TRBV5-5	TRBJ2-5	ASSLSVGQYQETQY
TRBV6-6	TRBJ2-3	ASSYISLGEGDTQY
TRBV24-1	TRBJ2-3	AVAGKSTDTQY
TRBV13	TRBJ2-5	ASSSDDRAETQY
TRBV15	TRBJ1-6	ATSRDPQGFSSPLH
TRBV20-1	TRBJ2-3	SANGDQGGDTQY
TRBV5-1	TRBJ2-3	ASSTPGLAGGPVRTDTQY
TRBV11-2	TRBJ2-5	ASSQTSRASEDRGRETQY
TRBV15	TRBJ2-3	ATSRDRGSQYTDTQY
TRBV7-6	TRBJ2-3	ASSPGIGDTQY